A single sample is the source of the 31 T cell receptor beta chains below, sequenced in a study of OX40 agonist ivuxolimab in advanced cancers. Profiling relied on immunoSEQ multiplex PCR, and the TCRdb table lists in-frame clones only, not all of them. Altogether 66,000 or so clones are present, 70% to 80% being singletons, with the ten largest covering 1.6%. The sample here was CD4+ or CD8+ T cells sorted from blood, taken in a trial of the OX40 agonist ivuxolimab. The origin of the receptors is an adult with an advanced solid tumor such as melanoma, head and neck, liver or kidney cancer.

CDR3 in amino acids: CASTSETTATAFYGYTF. In DNA form, the CDR3 reads TGTGCCAGTACCTCAGAAACCACCGCGACAGCCTTCTATGGCTACACCTTC. The chain has TRBV19 and TRBJ1-2, with a weak D call TRBD1 (5 bases). This CDR3 has 17 amino acids. Germline values: CDR1 LNHDA, CDR2 SQIVND (reference sequence). The V end was cut by 7 bases, the J end by 4 bases, with 25 bases between. The entire variable domain, with the rest obtained from reference TRBV19 and TRBJ1-2, is as follows: DGGITQSPKYLFRKEGQNVTLSCEQNLNHDAMYWYRQDPGQGLRLIYYSQIVNDFQKGDIAEGYSVSREKKESFPLTVTSAQKNPTAFYLCASTSETTATAFYGYTFGSGTRLTVV.

This chain uses TRBV9 with TRBJ2-2; either TRBD1 or TRBD2 may supply D (5 bases each). Trimming left V 0 bases short and J 8 bases short, with 23 bases between. The CDR3 spans 18 residues. The germline V gene encodes CDR1 SGDLS and CDR2 YYNGEE. The CDR3 bases are TGTGCCAGCAGCGTAGAAAGTATGAGGGGCAGAAGACCGGGGGAGCTGTTTTTT. Protein product: CASSVESMRGRRPGELFF.

The V and J genes are TRBV2 and TRBJ1-5, with D perhaps matching TRBD1 (6 bases). CDR1 SNHLY and CDR2 FYNNEI come from the germline V gene. The CDR3 spans 14 residues. With 2 bases removed from V and 7 bases from J, the gap between germline ends came to 12 bases. CDR3 sequence: CASSERQGYQPQHF. DNA for the CDR3: TGTGCCAGCAGTGAACGGCAGGGGTACCAGCCCCAGCATTTT.

This chain connects TRBV6-5 to TRBJ2-3; tentatively, D is TRBD1 (6 bases). V dropped 6 bases and J dropped 0 bases, with 13 bases sitting between them. Germline V gives CDR1 MNHEY, CDR2 SVGAGI. This CDR3 has 15 residues. CDR3 DNA: TGTGCCAGCAGACACTCGGGACACAGCACAGATACGCAGTATTTT. It translates to CASRHSGHSTDTQYF.

V and J are TRBV12-2 and TRBJ2-7; the table's D call, TRBD2, has no DNA check behind it. TRBV12-2 has pseudogene status. CDR3 length equals 16 residues. The CDR3 DNA is TGTGCAAGTCGCTTAGAAGAGCGGGAGGGATCCTACGAGCAGTACTTC. Protein sequence: CASRLEEREGSYEQYF.

This clone was seen only a few times. The J gene is TRBJ2-2, the V gene TRBV18; D assignment may be TRBD1 or TRBD2 (5 bases each). Between the trimmed V and J ends, which lost 2 bases and 3 bases, there was a span of 13 bases. This CDR3 comprises 16 residues. CDR1 KGHSH and CDR2 LQKENI come from the germline V gene. The CDR3 nucleotides read TGTGCCAGCTCACCATCGCGAGGGGCCGACACCGGGGAGCTGTTTTTT. Amino acid sequence: CASSPSRGADTGELFF.

The CDR3 sequence: CASSLGQEDAGELFF. The CDR3 bases are TGCGCCAGCAGCCTGGGACAGGAGGACGCCGGGGAGCTGTTTTTT. The genes are TRBV5-1 and TRBJ2-2; 8 positions agree with TRBD1. CDR1 and CDR2 (germline): SGHRS, YFSETQ. Germline trimming cut 4 bases from V and 6 bases from J; bases unmatched to any gene: 8. The CDR3 totals 15 residues.

The rearrangement joins TRBV28 to TRBJ1-5; a weak D match, TRBD1 (6 bases). The CDR3 runs to 15 residues. V lost 5 bases and J lost 2, with 13 bases in between. Germline V gene sequence: CDR1 MDHEN, CDR2 SYDVKM. The CDR3 region has the DNA TGTGCCAGCAGTATTCGACAGGTACGCAATCAGCCCCAGCATTTT. Residues: CASSIRQVRNQPQHF.

The chain joins TRBV5-1 to TRBJ1-4; D is ambiguous. Germline assignment: CDR1 SGHRS and CDR2 YFSETQ. The CDR3 loop spans 15 amino acids. Trimming removed 0 bases from V and 6 bases from J, with 12 bases in between. The CDR3 is CASSLGVRDDEKLFF. As DNA, the CDR3 is TGCGCCAGCAGCTTGGGCGTTAGAGACGATGAAAAACTGTTTTTT. Together with reference TRBV5-1 and TRBJ1-4, the CDR3 gives the full variable domain: KAGVTQTPRYLIKTRGQQVTLSCSPISGHRSVSWYQQTPGQGLQFLFEYFSETQRNKGNFPGRFSGRQFSNSRSEMNVSTLELGDSALYLCASSLGVRDDEKLFFGSGTQLSVL.

The CDR3 sequence: CASSDWGDSTDTQYF. For the CDR3, the DNA is TGTGCCAGCAGTGACTGGGGGGACAGCACAGATACGCAGTATTTT. J is TRBJ2-3 and V is TRBV6-1, with TRBD2 as a possible D gene (6 bases). Between the trimmed V and J ends, which lost 3 bases and 0 bases, there was a span of 10 bases. Germline lookup yields CDR1 MNHNS and CDR2 SASEGT. CDR3 length: 15 residues.

This clone occurred a few times. The genes are TRBV19 and TRBJ2-5, with 8 bases fitting TRBD2. Germline values: CDR1 LNHDA, CDR2 SQIVND (reference sequence). The CDR3 runs 16 residues. Losses at the gene ends were 4 bases for V and 4 bases for J; bases not matched to a gene: 11. The CDR3 region is CASSSFSSGHVETQYF. For the CDR3, the DNA is TGTGCCAGTAGTAGCTTCTCTAGCGGGCACGTAGAGACCCAGTACTTC.

The chain is built from TRBV19 and TRBJ1-2; 7 bases are a match to TRBD1. Germline V lookup: CDR1 LNHDA, CDR2 SQIVND (reference sequence). CDR3 length equals 15 residues. Trimming removed 5 bases from V and 0 bases from J; junction bases left unmatched: 6. The CDR3 sequence: CASSSRQGANYGYTF. The DNA for the CDR3 is TGTGCCAGTAGTTCTCGACAGGGCGCTAACTATGGCTACACCTTC. The full variable domain, its missing parts supplied by reference TRBV19 and TRBJ1-2, is DGGITQSPKYLFRKEGQNVTLSCEQNLNHDAMYWYRQDPGQGLRLIYYSQIVNDFQKGDIAEGYSVSREKKESFPLTVTSAQKNPTAFYLCASSSRQGANYGYTFGSGTRLTVV.

This chain connects TRBV19 to TRBJ1-1; 8 bases fit TRBD1. This CDR3 is 15 amino acids long. The J segment lost 5 bases and the V segment lost 6 bases, leaving 11 bases of the junction unmatched. The germline V gene encodes CDR1 LNHDA and CDR2 SQIVND (reference sequence). For the CDR3, the DNA is TGTGCCAGTAGCCAATACGGACAGGGTGGGACTGAAGCTTTCTTT. It encodes CASSQYGQGGTEAFF.

The chain is built from TRBV9 and TRBJ2-3; 7 bases line up with TRBD1. The germline CDR1 and CDR2 sequences are SGDLS and YYNGEE. Trimming removed 2 bases from V and 6 bases from J; junction bases left unmatched: 9. The CDR3 is made up of 15 amino acids. Here the CDR3 reads CASSVMTGPSDTQYF. CDR3 nucleotides: TGTGCCAGCAGCGTGATGACAGGGCCTAGTGATACGCAGTATTTT.

The chain is built from TRBV19 and TRBJ2-7; no clear D. The CDR3 runs to 13 residues. Germline-derived CDR1 and CDR2 are LNHDA and SQIVND (reference sequence). Trimming took off 6 bases at V and 0 bases at J, with 9 bases between the two ends. CDR3 loop: CASSVESSYEQYF. The CDR3 nucleotides are TGTGCCAGTAGCGTCGAAAGCTCCTACGAGCAGTACTTC.

This chain uses TRBV7-8 with TRBJ2-4; 8 positions match TRBD2. This CDR3 has 17 amino acids. In germline, CDR1 is SGHVS, CDR2 FQNEAQ. J lost 2 bases, V lost 4 bases, and 10 bases had no gene match. CDR3 sequence reads: CASSSPQRGRTKNIQYF. As DNA, the CDR3 is TGTGCCAGCAGCTCACCACAGCGGGGGAGGACCAAAAACATTCAGTACTTC.

The chain is built from TRBV2 and TRBJ2-5; 9 nucleotides line up with TRBD2. Per germline, CDR1 SNHLY and CDR2 FYNNEI. V dropped 4 bases and J dropped 4; count of bases not matched to a gene: 7. CDR3 length equals 15 residues. The CDR3 nucleotides are TGTGCCAGCAGTGGGCAGCGGGGGGTGCGAGAGACCCAGTACTTC. It specifies CASSGQRGVRETQYF.

The chain links TRBV4-2 to TRBJ2-1; TRBD2 aligns across 7 bases. V was clipped by 5 bases and J by 2 bases; unmatched bases: 6. This CDR3 is 15 amino acids long. Germline V CDR1 and CDR2: LGHNA, YNFKEQ. The CDR3 DNA follows: TGTGCCAGCAGCATGAGCGGGACCCCCTACAATGAGCAGTTCTTC. Amino acid sequence: CASSMSGTPYNEQFF.

V is TRBV5-8 and J is TRBJ2-1, with 9 nucleotides matching TRBD1. Germline V gene data show CDR1 as SGHTS and CDR2 as YDEGEE. After removal of 7 bases from V and 4 bases from J, the junction contained 6 bases not matched to a gene. The CDR3 is made up of 14 amino acids. This CDR3 reads CASLTGGLYNEQFF. The CDR3 nucleotides are TGTGCCAGCTTAACAGGGGGCCTTTACAATGAGCAGTTCTTC.

This chain connects TRBV6-6 to TRBJ1-1, with 8 bases aligning to TRBD1. CDR3 length equals 13 residues. From germline, CDR1 is MNHNY and CDR2 SVGAGI (reference sequence). V shed 4 bases, J shed 3 bases, and the junction held 1 base outside the gene matches. DNA for the CDR3: TGTGCCAGCAGTTCGACAGGGGACACTGAAGCTTTCTTT. As protein: CASSSTGDTEAFF.

The chain is built from TRBV28 and TRBJ1-4; D is perhaps TRBD1 (6 bases). This CDR3 spans 14 amino acids. Per the germline V gene, CDR1 is MDHEN and CDR2 is SYDVKM. V shed 6 bases and J shed 7 bases, with 15 bases lying between them. CDR3 sequence: CASSPTGISEKLFF. The DNA for the CDR3 is TGTGCCAGCAGCCCTACAGGGATCAGTGAAAAACTGTTTTTT.

J is TRBJ2-1 and V is TRBV10-3, with a possible D match to TRBD2 (5 bases). This CDR3 has 16 residues. Germline CDR1 ENHRY, CDR2 SYGVKD. Trimming left V 0 bases short and J 8 bases short, with 17 bases between. CDR3 nucleotides: TGTGCCATCAGTGAGTCGAGGGCTCGGTCCGTTGATGAGCAGTTCTTC. This translates into CAISESRARSVDEQFF.

This chain uses TRBV18 with TRBJ1-1; 7 bases are a match to TRBD1. Unmatched junction bases numbered 7, after V lost 0 bases and J lost 3 bases. Per germline, CDR1 KGHSH and CDR2 LQKENI. The CDR3 runs to 16 residues. The CDR3 reads CASSPPAPGGYTEAFF. The CDR3 nucleotides read TGTGCCAGCTCACCACCGGCTCCAGGGGGGTACACTGAAGCTTTCTTT.

This clone was seen a few times. V gene TRBV2 combines with J gene TRBJ1-1; D gene uncertain. Germline assignment: CDR1 SNHLY and CDR2 FYNNEI. V was clipped by 6 bases and J by 1 base, with 9 bases between them. The CDR3 is made up of 13 amino acids. Here the CDR3 reads CASRHTENTEAFF. DNA of the CDR3: TGTGCCAGCAGGCATACAGAGAACACTGAAGCTTTCTTT.

As to this clone: This CDR3 is also generated by other DNA sequences in the sample. The chain is built from TRBV5-1 and TRBJ1-3; D is undetermined. Between the trimmed V and J ends, which lost 4 bases and 0 bases, there was a span of 11 bases. CDR1 and CDR2 from the germline V gene are SGHRS and YFSETQ. The CDR3 spans 15 residues. The CDR3 is CASSPDGYSGNTIYF. The DNA for the CDR3 is TGCGCCAGCAGCCCCGACGGATACTCTGGAAACACCATATATTTT.

This clone was detected only once. This sequence joins TRBV7-2 and TRBJ1-3; D is unclear. This CDR3 is 12 amino acids long. Trimming left V 5 bases short and J 7 bases short, with 9 bases between. Germline-derived CDR1 and CDR2 are SGHTA and FQGNSA. The CDR3 sequence is CASSPTGNTIYF. The DNA for the CDR3 is TGTGCCAGCAGCCCGACCGGGAACACCATATATTTT.

This chain connects TRBV9 to TRBJ2-1, with 11 bases aligning to TRBD2. The length of the CDR3 is 18 residues. Germline values: CDR1 SGDLS, CDR2 YYNGEE. J was trimmed by 7 bases and V by 2 bases; bases with no gene match: 14. The CDR3: CASSVDLSTSGGGNEQFF. The CDR3 coding sequence is TGTGCCAGCAGCGTGGACTTGTCTACTAGCGGGGGAGGGAATGAGCAGTTCTTC.

This clone was counted ten times or more. This chain joins TRBV28 and TRBJ1-5, with 9 bases fitting TRBD1. The CDR3 has 15 amino acids. Germline values: CDR1 MDHEN, CDR2 SYDVKM. With 4 bases clipped from V and 3 bases from J, the junction kept 4 bases outside the gene matches. CDR3 sequence (DNA): TGTGCCAGCAGTTCGGGACAGGGCTTCAATCAGCCCCAGCATTTT. Amino acid sequence: CASSSGQGFNQPQHF.

V gene TRBV19 combines with J gene TRBJ2-7; TRBD2 aligns across 8 bases. Germline V CDR1 and CDR2: LNHDA, SQIVND (reference sequence). This CDR3 is built from 13 residues. Trimming cost V 5 bases and J 3 bases; bases outside gene matches: 3. The chain's CDR3 is CASSWGLVYEQYF. The CDR3 DNA reads TGTGCCAGTAGTTGGGGACTAGTCTACGAGCAGTACTTC.

V and J are TRBV9 and TRBJ2-3; 8 nucleotides match TRBD1. V was pared by 3 bases and J by 6 bases, with 9 bases of the junction left unmatched. CDR1 SGDLS and CDR2 YYNGEE come from the germline V gene. CDR3 length equals 15 residues. The CDR3 nucleotides read TGTGCCAGCAGCGCATCTTACGGACAGGGTGATACGCAGTATTTT. The encoded protein is CASSASYGQGDTQYF.

This chain joins TRBV5-4 and TRBJ2-5, with D tentatively TRBD2 (6 bases). CDR1 is SGHNT, CDR2 YYREEE, per germline (reference sequence). V lost 1 base to trimming and J lost 5 bases, with 12 bases between them. This CDR3 has 14 residues. CDR3 in DNA: TGTGCCAGCAGCTTGTGGGCTAGCGCGGAGACCCAGTACTTC. It specifies CASSLWASAETQYF.